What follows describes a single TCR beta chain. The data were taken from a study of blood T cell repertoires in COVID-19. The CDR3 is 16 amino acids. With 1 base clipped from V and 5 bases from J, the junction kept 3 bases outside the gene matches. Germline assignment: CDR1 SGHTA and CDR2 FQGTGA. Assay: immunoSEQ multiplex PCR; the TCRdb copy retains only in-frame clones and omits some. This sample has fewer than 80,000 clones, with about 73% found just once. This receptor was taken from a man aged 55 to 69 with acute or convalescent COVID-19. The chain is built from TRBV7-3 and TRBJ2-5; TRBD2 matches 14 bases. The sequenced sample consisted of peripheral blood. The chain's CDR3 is CASSLMGTSGSETQYF. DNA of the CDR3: TGTGCCAGCAGCTTAATGGGGACTAGCGGGAGTGAGACCCAGTACTTC.